This passage covers 5 T cell receptor beta chains from one sample sequenced in a study of T cell responses to AZD1222 COVID-19 vaccine. The repertoire was sequenced with immunoSEQ multiplex PCR; TCRdb's copy has only in-frame clones and lacks some. The sample records 110,000 or so clones, roughly 85% being singletons. The source was peripheral blood, collected on day 0 of AZD1222 vaccination. These TCRs come from an adult in good health.

The chain links TRBV5-1 to TRBJ2-7; D is possibly TRBD1 (5 bases). The V end lost 0 bases, the J end lost 3 bases, and 13 bases lay between the germline ends. Germline lookup yields CDR1 SGHRS and CDR2 YFSETQ. The CDR3 is 15 residues long. CDR3 residues: CASSLGVRASYEQYF. CDR3 DNA: TGCGCCAGCAGCTTGGGAGTCAGGGCGAGCTACGAGCAGTACTTC.

The chain combines TRBV11-2 with TRBJ2-3, with a tentative D call TRBD2 (5 bases). The CDR3 has 18 amino acids. V was pared by 4 bases and J by 5 bases, with 25 bases between. From germline, CDR1 is SGHAT and CDR2 FQNNGV. CDR3 sequence (DNA): TGTGCCAGCAGCTCCCTATCCCACCCTAGCACAAAGGTAGATACGCAGTATTTT. Translating gives CASSSLSHPSTKVDTQYF.

This rearrangement joins TRBV7-3 to TRBJ2-1; 13 bases fit TRBD2. This CDR3 has 17 residues. Germline V gene sequence: CDR1 SGHTA, CDR2 FQGTGA. Losses at the gene ends were 5 bases for V and 1 base for J; bases not matched to a gene: 5. Here the CDR3 DNA reads TGTGCCAGCAGCAAAGCGGGACTAGCGGGATCCTACAATGAGCAGTTCTTC. This gives the protein CASSKAGLAGSYNEQFF.

The rearrangement links TRBV6-5 to TRBJ2-7; 8 positions agree with TRBD2. In germline, CDR1 is MNHEY, CDR2 SVGAGI. V shed 6 bases, J shed 4 bases, and the junction held 8 bases outside the gene matches. This CDR3 region has 14 residues. CDR3 amino acids: CASSPTSVWYEQYF. In DNA form, the CDR3 reads TGTGCCAGCAGCCCGACTAGCGTTTGGTACGAGCAGTACTTC.

The rearrangement links TRBV3-1 (or the pseudogene TRBV3-2) to TRBJ2-1; no clear D. Germline V lookup: CDR1 LGHDT, CDR2 YNNKEL (reference sequence). CDR3 size: 15 residues. The ends were cut back, 6 bases at V and 2 bases at J, with 14 bases in the middle. CDR3 nucleotides: TGTGCCAGCAGGGGCGTGAGTGGCCCCTACAATGAGCAGTTCTTC. Translation gives CASRGVSGPYNEQFF.